The entry below describes one T cell receptor (beta chain). Its antigen remains unknown. Trimming cost V 0 bases and J 7 bases; bases outside gene matches: 6. CDR3 length: 15 residues. The V gene's germline CDR1 is MGHRA and CDR2 YSYEKL. This sample was included in a study of cytomegalovirus exposure and HLA in healthy donors. As for the study in general: An earlier analysis found 117 million unique TCR beta sequences from roughly 170 million T cells. Overall study findings and caveats: Follow-up analysis later connected one missense variant in DCLRE1C with trimming of TCR beta V- and J-genes.

PCR amplification relied on 60 Vbeta primers (plus 13 Jbeta primers). Profiled with immunoSEQ multiplex PCR; TCRdb holds only in-frame clones, not every one. Here the sample spans some 190,000 clones, approximately 86% being singletons. The V and J genes are TRBV4-1 and TRBJ1-5; 7 positions match TRBD1. The sequenced sample consisted of PBMCs. The sequence was collected from a young woman in good health and CMV-seronegative. CDR3 in DNA: TGCGCCAGCAGCCAAGATCCGGGACAGAACCAGCCCCAGCATTTT. Residues: CASSQDPGQNQPQHF.